One T cell receptor (beta chain) is described in this entry. Its antigen is undetermined. The data originate from a study of T-cell reconstitution after alpha-beta-depleted transplantation in children. There are 15 residues in the CDR3. With 0 bases removed from V and 3 bases from J, the gap between germline ends came to 9 bases. CDR1 is LGHNA, CDR2 YSLEER, per germline. Broader study findings: Reported findings indicate that, about two months after transplant, alpha-beta T cells came from several hundred expanded clones, which were derived from non-depleted graft cells. Some patients owed their high day-60 TCRbeta diversity to surviving recipient T cells and thymic progenitors. A year post-transplant, T-cell counts and diversity derived mostly from newly produced T cells.

A TCRbeta library incorporating unique molecular identifiers was prepared. TCRdb reprocessed the PCR reads with MiXCR, giving one entry per CDR3 protein. This table has around 580,000 distinct CDR3 sequences, 20% to 25% appearing once. The source material was PBMCs, mostly from graft donor cells, sampled 360 days after TCRalphabeta/CD19-depleted stem cell transplant. The chain carries TRBV4-3 and TRBJ1-5; a possible D gene is TRBD1 (5 bases). The origin of this receptor is a boy less than two years old who had a stem cell transplant for acute myeloid leukemia, so the T cells may come from the graft donor. The CDR3 DNA reads as TGCGCCAGCAGCCAAGATGGGGGACCCAATCAGCCCCAGCATTTT. Translation gives CASSQDGGPNQPQHF.